The 10 T cell receptor beta chains given below trace back to one sample, sequenced in a study of control samples from healthy donors and cancer patients. TCRdb's table, derived via immunoSEQ multiplex PCR, lists solely in-frame clones and lacks some. Of some 150,000 clones listed, approximately 91% are singletons. The specimen was blood. The receptors originated from a man under 40 in good health.

The chain carries TRBV6-2 or TRBV6-3 and TRBJ2-6, with TRBD1 matching over 10 bases. The CDR3 consists of 17 residues. The junction had 1 base not matched to a gene; V was cut back by 2 bases and J by 0 bases. The germline CDR1 and CDR2 sequences are MNHEY and SVGEGT. CDR3 DNA sequence: TGTGCCAGCAGTTACGGGGACAGGGGCTCTGGGGCCAACGTCCTGACTTTC. It codes for CASSYGDRGSGANVLTF.

The V and J genes are TRBV7-2 and TRBJ2-1; possibly TRBD2 for D (6 bases). The CDR3 length is 15 residues. V was clipped by 5 bases and J by 0 bases, with 11 bases between them. Germline V gives CDR1 SGHTA, CDR2 FQGNSA. The CDR3: CASSPLGGSYNEQFF. The DNA of the CDR3 is TGTGCCAGCAGCCCCCTGGGGGGCTCCTACAATGAGCAGTTCTTC.

This clone was picked up one time. The chain is built from TRBV6-5 and TRBJ2-7, with 9 bases aligning to TRBD1. From germline, CDR1 is MNHEY and CDR2 SVGAGI. This CDR3 spans 15 amino acids. Trimming at V came to 4 bases and at J to 4 bases, leaving 8 bases not matched to a gene. The CDR3 loop is CASSFPGTGTYEQYF. The CDR3 DNA is TGTGCCAGCAGTTTCCCCGGGACAGGGACTTACGAGCAGTACTTC.

This clone came up a few times. This chain joins TRBV19 and TRBJ1-1; TRBD1 matches at 7 bases. The CDR3 extends over 14 amino acids. Looked up from germline, CDR1 is LNHDA and CDR2 is SQIVND (reference sequence). J lost 0 bases, V lost 4 bases, and 2 bases had no gene match. The CDR3 coding sequence is TGTGCCAGTAGTACGACAGGGATGAACACTGAAGCTTTCTTT. This sequence encodes CASSTTGMNTEAFF.

V and J are TRBV9 and TRBJ1-5; D is ambiguous. CDR3 size: 14 residues. The ends were cut back, 1 base at V and 7 bases at J, with 12 bases in the middle. Germline V gene data show CDR1 as SGDLS and CDR2 as YYNGEE. DNA for the CDR3: TGTGCCAGCAGCGTAACTCCCGGCGGGCAGCCCCAGCATTTT. Translation gives CASSVTPGGQPQHF.

J is TRBJ2-3 and V is TRBV7-2; possible D gene TRBD2, 6 bases. V lost 4 bases and J 2 bases, leaving 13 bases between the germline ends. The CDR3 length is 15 residues. Germline values: CDR1 SGHTA, CDR2 FQGNSA. The CDR3 DNA reads TGTGCCAGCAGCTCGGACTACTCGAACACAGATACGCAGTATTTT. Its translation: CASSSDYSNTDTQYF.

The chain carries TRBV19 and TRBJ2-5; the match to TRBD2 covers 9 bases. Germline loops: CDR1 LNHDA, CDR2 SQIVND (reference sequence). This CDR3 comprises 15 residues. V shed 3 bases, J shed 4 bases, and the junction held 6 bases outside the gene matches. DNA for the CDR3: TGTGCCAGTAGTATTGTGGAGACTAGCGGAGAGACCCAGTACTTC. Amino acids: CASSIVETSGETQYF.

This chain links TRBV19 with TRBJ2-6; 7 nucleotides line up with TRBD2. The ends lost 4 bases at V and 0 bases at J; junction bases unmatched: 15. Germline CDR1 reads LNHDA; CDR2 reads SQIVND (reference sequence). CDR3 length: 20 amino acids. This CDR3 reads CASSTNYPWTGGSGANVLTF. The CDR3 DNA reads as TGTGCCAGTAGTACCAATTACCCTTGGACGGGGGGCTCTGGGGCCAACGTCCTGACTTTC.

The rearrangement links TRBV3-1 (or the pseudogene TRBV3-2) to TRBJ1-2, with 9 bases identical to TRBD1. There are 14 residues in the CDR3. The V gene's germline CDR1 is LGHDT and CDR2 YNNKEL (reference sequence). The junction had 8 bases not matched to a gene; V was cut back by 5 bases and J by 7 bases. The CDR3 region has the DNA TGTGCCAGCAGCGACACGGGACAGGGTGTTGGCTACACCTTC. It yields the protein CASSDTGQGVGYTF.

This chain connects TRBV5-4 to TRBJ2-1, with TRBD1 matching 9 bases. V was pared by 2 bases and J by 9 bases, with 6 bases of the junction left unmatched. This CDR3 comprises 14 residues. The germline V gene encodes CDR1 SGHNT and CDR2 YYREEE (reference sequence). The CDR3 is CASSLQGAWSEQFF. CDR3 DNA sequence: TGTGCCAGCAGCTTACAGGGGGCTTGGAGTGAGCAGTTCTTC.